This T cell receptor beta chain derives from a study of T-cell reconstitution after alpha-beta-depleted transplantation in children. Unique molecular identifiers tagged the TCRbeta library. TCRdb reprocessed the PCR reads via MiXCR and lists one record per CDR3 protein. The sample includes under 850,000 distinct CDR3 sequences, roughly 13% of them seen just once. Germline lookup yields CDR1 LNHNV and CDR2 YYDKDF (reference sequence). This CDR3 contains 13 residues. V lost 3 bases, J lost 2 bases, and 7 bases lay in between. This TCR came from a girl aged 2 to 9 with congenital amegakaryocytic thrombocytopenia, due to receive a stem cell transplant. The specimen comprised PBMCs, sampled before TCRalphabeta/CD19-depleted stem cell transplant. The chain couples TRBV15 to TRBJ2-5; unclear D gene. The CDR3 is CATSSQRQETQYF. The DNA for the CDR3 is TGTGCCACCAGCAGTCAGAGGCAAGAGACCCAGTACTTC. Complete variable domain (other parts from reference TRBV15 and TRBJ2-5): DAMVIQNPRYQVTQFGKPVTLSCSQTLNHNVMYWYQQKSSQAPKLLFHYYDKDFNNEADTPDNFQSRRPNTSFCFLDIRSPGLGDTAMYLCATSSQRQETQYFGPGTRLLVL.